Each of the 32 T cell receptor beta chains below was sequenced from the same sample in a study of shared clonotypes between healthy human individuals. Sequencing was performed with immunoSEQ multiplex PCR; in TCRdb, only in-frame clones are kept and a portion is missing. Counted here are about 960,000 clones, around 80% occurring once; the ten biggest clones make up nearly 1.5%. Sequencing was done on a sample of memory CD4+ T cells sorted from blood. Specified subset: CD45RA-negative fraction. The receptors here all came from a man younger than 30 in good health.

The chain recombines TRBV7-9 with TRBJ1-5; possibly TRBD1 for D (5 bases). This CDR3 spans 15 amino acids. CDR1 and CDR2 from the germline V gene are SEHNR and FQNEAQ (reference sequence). V lost 6 bases and J 3 bases, leaving 15 bases between the germline ends. CDR3 sequence (DNA): TGTGCCAGCAGTCACGGCGAGGGACTCAATCAGCCCCAGCATTTT. Its translation is CASSHGEGLNQPQHF.

This rearrangement joins TRBV2 to TRBJ2-2; D tentatively reads TRBD1 or TRBD2 (5 bases each). This CDR3 is built from 13 residues. Germline V gene data show CDR1 as SNHLY and CDR2 as FYNNEI. V was shortened by 6 bases and J by 5 bases, with 10 bases between the two germline ends. CDR3 in DNA: TGTGCCAGCAGCGGGACGGCTACCGGGGAGCTGTTTTTT. It encodes CASSGTATGELFF.

The chain combines TRBV18 with TRBJ2-7; D not resolved. The CDR3 loop spans 13 amino acids. The V and J ends lost 0 bases and 5 bases respectively, with 8 bases between them. Germline loops: CDR1 KGHSH, CDR2 LQKENI. The CDR3 here is CASSPPPHHEQYF. Written as DNA, the CDR3 is TGTGCCAGCTCACCACCCCCCCACCACGAGCAGTACTTC.

This clone was found once. The rearrangement joins TRBV11-2 to TRBJ1-3, with TRBD1 as a possible D gene (5 bases). Germline values: CDR1 SGHAT, CDR2 FQNNGV. This CDR3 has 15 amino acids. The V end lost 5 bases, the J end lost 0 bases, and 11 bases lay between the germline ends. Here the CDR3 DNA reads TGTGCCAGCAGCGCGCGACAGTTCTCTGGAAACACCATATATTTT. This translates into CASSARQFSGNTIYF.

V gene TRBV9 combines with J gene TRBJ1-2; possibly TRBD1 for D (5 bases). The CDR3 loop spans 15 amino acids. Germline lookup yields CDR1 SGDLS and CDR2 YYNGEE. V was trimmed by 0 bases and J by 4 bases, leaving 13 bases between them. The CDR3 region has the DNA TGTGCCAGCAGCGTAGACGGGACTCGGGTCTATGGCTACACCTTC. Translation: CASSVDGTRVYGYTF. Using reference TRBV9 and TRBJ1-2 for the parts outside the CDR3, the full variable domain is DSGVTQTPKHLITATGQRVTLRCSPRSGDLSVYWYQQSLDQGLQFLIQYYNGEERAKGNILERFSAQQFPDLHSELNLSSLELGDSALYFCASSVDGTRVYGYTFGSGTRLTVV.

This clone has just one count. This chain connects TRBV5-1 to TRBJ1-6; perhaps TRBD1 as D (5 bases). Germline CDR1 is SGHRS and CDR2 is YFSETQ. The CDR3 is made up of 17 amino acids. Trimming took off 4 bases at V and 6 bases at J, with 20 bases between the two ends. CDR3 protein: CASSGGTDSWSNSPLHF. The CDR3 coding sequence is TGCGCCAGCAGCGGAGGGACCGACTCCTGGAGTAATTCACCCCTCCACTTT.

The chain carries TRBV6-4 and TRBJ2-7; D is possibly TRBD2 (5 bases). The germline V gene has CDR1 MRHNA and CDR2 SNTAGT. The V end lost 8 bases, the J end lost 2 bases, and 16 bases lay between the germline ends. The CDR3 totals 14 residues. CDR3 nucleotide sequence: TGTGCCAGCGGGCTACGAGGGTGTCCCTACGAGCAGTACTTC. This translates into CASGLRGCPYEQYF.

The chain joins TRBV7-9 to TRBJ2-1, with 15 bases lining up with TRBD2. The trim removed 1 base at V and 7 bases at J, leaving 8 bases unmatched. Germline V gives CDR1 SEHNR, CDR2 FQNEAQ (reference sequence). The CDR3 extends over 18 amino acids. The CDR3 is CASSLEGTSGRIRNEQFF. The CDR3 DNA follows: TGTGCCAGCAGCTTAGAGGGGACTAGCGGGAGGATTAGGAATGAGCAGTTCTTC. Filled out from reference TRBV7-9 and TRBJ2-1, the complete variable domain reads DTGVSQNPRHKITKRGQNVTFRCDPISEHNRLYWYRQTLGQGPEFLTYFQNEAQLEKSRLLSDRFSAERPKGSFSTLEIQRTEQGDSAMYLCASSLEGTSGRIRNEQFFGPGTRLTVL.

The sample holds one count of this clone. The rearrangement links TRBV10-3 to TRBJ2-3, with TRBD1 identical over 10 bases. With V trimmed by 4 bases and J by 7 bases, 5 bases remained unmatched. Germline CDR1 reads ENHRY; CDR2 reads SYGVKD. This CDR3 has 14 amino acids. The CDR3 protein is CAISAGQGQYTQYF. CDR3 bases: TGTGCCATCAGTGCGGGACAGGGGCAATATACGCAGTATTTT.

The V call is TRBV5-1, the J call TRBJ2-7; the D is unclear. Trimming stripped 5 bases from V and 7 bases from J, with 13 bases between. The length of the CDR3 is 12 residues. CDR1 is SGHRS and CDR2 is YFSETQ in the germline V gene. DNA of the CDR3: TGCGCCAGCAGTACCCCGGGTCCTGAGCAGTACTTC. This translates into CASSTPGPEQYF.

The V call is TRBV5-6, the J call TRBJ2-3; 13 bases map to TRBD2. V lost 4 bases, J lost 2 bases, and 10 bases stayed unmatched. Germline V lookup: CDR1 SGHDT, CDR2 YYEEEE. The length of the CDR3 is 18 residues. The CDR3 nucleotides read TGTGCCAGCAGCGGGACTAGCGGGACGCTACCGACCACAGATACGCAGTATTTT. Protein sequence: CASSGTSGTLPTTDTQYF.

The V and J genes are TRBV5-4 and TRBJ2-3, with TRBD2 matching 10 bases. V lost 4 bases, J lost 7 bases, and 9 bases stayed unmatched. The germline V gene encodes CDR1 SGHNT and CDR2 YYREEE (reference sequence). CDR3 length equals 15 residues. DNA of the CDR3: TGTGCCAGCAGCGCTGGTACTAGCGGGACGAATACGCAGTATTTT. Amino acid sequence: CASSAGTSGTNTQYF.

The chain is built from TRBV23-1 and TRBJ1-6, with 7 bases fitting TRBD1. TRBV23-1 is designated an ORF whose function remains uncertain. The length of the CDR3 is 18 residues. V trimming: 3 bases; J trimming: 3 bases; junction bases outside the gene matches: 11. The DNA for the CDR3 is TGCGCCAGCAGTCACTCAACCGGGACAGAGATCTATAATTCACCCCTCCACTTT. Protein: CASSHSTGTEIYNSPLHF.

This clone was observed a few times. J is TRBJ2-2 and V is TRBV4-1; TRBD2 aligns across 14 bases. CDR1 is MGHRA, CDR2 YSYEKL, per germline. The trim removed 2 bases at V and 5 bases at J, leaving 7 bases unmatched. This CDR3 contains 18 residues. DNA for the CDR3: TGCGCCAGCAGCCAATTGGGACTAGCGGGAGTCGGTACCGGGGAGCTGTTTTTT. Translating gives CASSQLGLAGVGTGELFF.

This rearrangement joins TRBV9 to TRBJ1-3; D is uncertain. CDR3 length: 16 residues. V lost 2 bases to trimming and J lost 0 bases, with 12 bases between them. The germline CDR1 and CDR2 sequences are SGDLS and YYNGEE. The CDR3: CASSVALLSSGNTIYF. In nucleotides, the CDR3 is TGTGCCAGCAGCGTTGCCCTACTGAGCTCTGGAAACACCATATATTTT.

Note on this clone: A read error likely explains this, since a far larger clone differs by one base. The identical CDR3 is also encoded by other nucleotide sequences in the sample. The chain links TRBV5-1 to TRBJ2-7; 7 bases map to TRBD2. V was pared by 3 bases and J by 1 base, with 4 bases of the junction left unmatched. The V gene's germline CDR1 is SGHRS and CDR2 YFSETQ. The length of the CDR3 is 14 residues. Here the CDR3 DNA reads TGCGCCAGCAGCTCCACCGGGGGGTCCTACGAGCAGTACTTC. The encoded protein is CASSSTGGSYEQYF.

This chain connects TRBV18 to TRBJ2-2; D remains ambiguous. Trimming shortened V by 4 bases and J by 4 bases, and 16 bases separated the two germline ends. Germline loops: CDR1 KGHSH, CDR2 LQKENI. This CDR3 has 16 amino acids. The CDR3 nucleotides are TGTGCCAGCTCACGTCGAAGCGATAAAGTCACCGGGGAGCTGTTTTTT. Translation gives CASSRRSDKVTGELFF.

This chain joins TRBV27 and TRBJ1-3; D unresolved. The CDR3 totals 12 residues. In germline, CDR1 is MNHEY, CDR2 SMNVEV (reference sequence). The ends were cut back, 6 bases at V and 4 bases at J, with 7 bases in the middle. The CDR3 DNA sequence: TGTGCCAGCAGGAGCGGGGGAAACACCATATATTTT. Encoded protein: CASRSGGNTIYF.

The table lists this clone with a count of one. The chain links TRBV18 to TRBJ2-7, with 11 nucleotides matching TRBD1. V lost 3 bases to trimming and J lost 4 bases; unmatched junction nucleotides: 8. The CDR3 consists of 16 residues. The V gene's germline CDR1 is KGHSH and CDR2 LQKENI. CDR3 bases: TGTGCCAGCTCACCTTGGGTCGGACAGGGGGCTTACGAGCAGTACTTC. Its protein product is CASSPWVGQGAYEQYF.

The chain links TRBV7-8 to TRBJ2-5; TRBD2 matches 7 bases. Germline CDR1 and CDR2: SGHVS and FQNEAQ. V was pared by 5 bases and J by 5 bases, with 5 bases of the junction left unmatched. The CDR3 is 13 amino acids. The CDR3 sequence: CASSMGGRETQYF. The DNA of the CDR3 is TGTGCCAGCAGCATGGGGGGGAGGGAGACCCAGTACTTC.

CDR3: CASSLPREEDEQYF. The CDR3 DNA is TGTGCCAGCAGCTTGCCGAGGGAAGAGGACGAGCAGTACTTC. This rearrangement joins TRBV5-6 to TRBJ2-7, with D perhaps TRBD2 (5 bases). V gave up 1 base and J gave up 5 bases, with 13 bases separating them. The CDR3 contains 14 residues. Germline V gene sequence: CDR1 SGHDT, CDR2 YYEEEE.

The chain couples TRBV5-6 to TRBJ1-4, with D unresolved. V gave up 6 bases and J gave up 6 bases, with 18 bases separating them. Germline loops: CDR1 SGHDT, CDR2 YYEEEE. This CDR3 contains 15 residues. CDR3 coding DNA: TGTGCCAGCAACTCCTTGGGGAAAAGCGATGAAAAACTGTTTTTT. It yields the protein CASNSLGKSDEKLFF.

A single count supports this clone. This rearrangement joins TRBV2 to TRBJ1-1; TRBD1 matches 11 bases. Germline CDR1 SNHLY, CDR2 FYNNEI. The CDR3 is 14 residues long. Here the CDR3 reads CVDRGQLGGTEAFF. DNA for the CDR3: TGTGTGGACAGGGGGCAATTGGGTGGCACTGAAGCTTTCTTT. Variable domain in full (rest from reference TRBV2 and TRBJ1-1): EPEVTQTPSHQVTQMGQEVILRCVPISNHLYFYWYRQILGQKVEFLVSFYNNEISEKSEIFDDQFSVERPDGSNFTLKIRSTKLEDSAMYFCVDRGQLGGTEAFFGQGTRLTVV.

The chain recombines TRBV6-5 with TRBJ2-7, with 11 nucleotides matching TRBD2. V dropped 6 bases and J dropped 1; count of bases not matched to a gene: 5. The CDR3 loop spans 15 amino acids. The germline V gene encodes CDR1 MNHEY and CDR2 SVGAGI. CDR3 residues: CASRGGLAVSYEQYF. The CDR3 DNA reads as TGTGCCAGCAGGGGGGGACTAGCGGTTTCCTACGAGCAGTACTTC.

This chain links TRBV12-5 with TRBJ1-1; weak D call: TRBD1 (6 bases). CDR1 LGHNT and CDR2 FRNRAP come from the germline V gene. The V gene lost 0 bases and the J gene lost 0 bases, with 14 bases spanning the gap. This CDR3 is built from 17 residues. In DNA, the CDR3 is TGTGCTAGTGGTTTGGTTGTCGGACGGGACATGAACACTGAAGCTTTCTTT. Translating gives CASGLVVGRDMNTEAFF.

In this sample, this clone turned up a few times. The rearrangement uses TRBV5-1 and TRBJ2-1; 9 bases are shared with TRBD2. CDR3 size: 15 residues. The V gene's germline CDR1 is SGHRS and CDR2 YFSETQ. V was clipped by 0 bases and J by 14 bases; unmatched bases: 12. CDR3 nucleotide sequence: TGCGCCAGCAGCTTGGTAGCGGGGGCTCAAATGGGCGAGTTCTTC. This codes for CASSLVAGAQMGEFF.

This clone appeared once. The chain combines TRBV6-5 with TRBJ2-7; a possible D gene is TRBD2 (7 bases). The CDR3 runs to 13 residues. Between the trimmed V and J ends, which lost 6 bases and 6 bases, there was a span of 15 bases. Germline values: CDR1 MNHEY, CDR2 SVGAGI. CDR3 DNA: TGTGCCAGCAGCCGGGGGGCGTCGAGCGAGCAGTACTTC. Protein sequence: CASSRGASSEQYF.

This clone was observed a handful of times. The chain couples TRBV5-4 to TRBJ2-3; TRBD2 might be the D (5 bases). There are 13 residues in the CDR3. With 5 bases removed from V and 1 base from J, the gap between germline ends came to 8 bases. Germline V gene data show CDR1 as SGHNT and CDR2 as YYREEE (reference sequence). CDR3 DNA: TGTGCCAGCAGACGGGAAGGCACAGATACGCAGTATTTT. Translating gives CASRREGTDTQYF. Combining the CDR3 with reference TRBV5-4 and TRBJ2-3 gives the whole variable domain ETGVTQSPTHLIKTRGQQVTLRCSSQSGHNTVSWYQQALGQGPQFIFQYYREEENGRGNFPPRFSGLQFPNYSSELNVNALELDDSALYLCASRREGTDTQYFGPGTRLTVL.

The chain combines TRBV6-1 with TRBJ2-1; D ambiguous. Trimming removed 4 bases from V and 8 bases from J, with 12 bases in between. This CDR3 has 13 residues. Germline assignment: CDR1 MNHNS and CDR2 SASEGT. CDR3 coding DNA: TGTGCCAGCAGTGTGAGAGGCAACGATGAGCAGTTCTTC. Translation: CASSVRGNDEQFF.

This chain uses TRBV19 with TRBJ1-1; TRBD1 is a possible D gene (6 bases). Per germline, CDR1 LNHDA and CDR2 SQIVND (reference sequence). The CDR3 extends over 14 amino acids. V was cut by 4 bases and J by 6 bases, with 15 bases left in between. The CDR3 nucleotides read TGTGCCAGTAGTACCGTAGGTGGGGGCGCTGAAGCTTTCTTT. Its translation: CASSTVGGGAEAFF.

In DNA, the CDR3 is TGTGCCAGCAGGGGCGGACCCTCTAGCACAGATACGCAGTATTTT. It translates to CASRGGPSSTDTQYF. V and J are TRBV2 and TRBJ2-3; no clear D. Trimming removed 6 bases from V and 0 bases from J, with 13 bases in between. CDR3 size: 15 residues. Germline V CDR1 and CDR2: SNHLY, FYNNEI. The complete variable domain, with remaining parts taken from reference TRBV2 and TRBJ2-3, reads EPEVTQTPSHQVTQMGQEVILRCVPISNHLYFYWYRQILGQKVEFLVSFYNNEISEKSEIFDDQFSVERPDGSNFTLKIRSTKLEDSAMYFCASRGGPSSTDTQYFGPGTRLTVL.

This clone was recorded many times. This chain connects TRBV4-3 to TRBJ2-7; D remains ambiguous. Germline V gene sequence: CDR1 LGHNA, CDR2 YSLEER. The CDR3 contains 14 residues. The V gene lost 1 base and the J gene lost 0 bases, with 7 bases spanning the gap. CDR3 protein: CASSQVVPSYEQYF. CDR3 sequence (DNA): TGCGCCAGCAGCCAAGTGGTCCCCTCCTACGAGCAGTACTTC.